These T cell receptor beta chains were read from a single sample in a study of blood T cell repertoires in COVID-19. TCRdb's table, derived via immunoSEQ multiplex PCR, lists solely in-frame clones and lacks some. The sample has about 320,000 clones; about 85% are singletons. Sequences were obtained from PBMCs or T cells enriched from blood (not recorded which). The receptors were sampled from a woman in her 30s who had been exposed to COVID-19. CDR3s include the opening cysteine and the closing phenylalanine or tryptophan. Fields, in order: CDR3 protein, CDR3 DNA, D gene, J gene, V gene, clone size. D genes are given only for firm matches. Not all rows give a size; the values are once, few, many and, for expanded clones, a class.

CDR3aa: CSASNPSGPYNEQFF
CDR3nt: TGCAGTGCTAGTAATCCTAGCGGGCCTTACAATGAGCAGTTCTTC
d_gene: TRBD2
j_gene: TRBJ2-1
v_gene: TRBV20-1
abundance: NA

CDR3aa: CASLKDPGGYGYTF
CDR3nt: TGCGCCAGCCTCAAAGACCCAGGGGGCTATGGCTACACCTTC
d_gene: TRBD1
j_gene: TRBJ1-2
v_gene: TRBV5-1
abundance: NA

CDR3aa: CASSSVGQEDGYTF
CDR3nt: TGTGCCAGCTCATCAGTGGGACAGGAAGATGGCTACACCTTC
d_gene: TRBD1
j_gene: TRBJ1-2
v_gene: TRBV18
abundance: once

CDR3aa: CASSLYGDRSEQYF
CDR3nt: TGTGCCAGCAGTCTCTACGGGGATAGATCCGAGCAGTACTTC
d_gene: NA
j_gene: TRBJ2-7
v_gene: TRBV6-2/TRBV6-3
abundance: NA

CDR3aa: CSVEMISSDLNVDTQYF
CDR3nt: TGCAGCGTTGAGATGATTTCTAGCGACCTGAATGTGGATACGCAGTATTTT
d_gene: NA
j_gene: TRBJ2-3
v_gene: TRBV29-1
abundance: NA

CDR3aa: CASSEIEAPNSPLHF
CDR3nt: TGTGCCAGCAGTGAAATAGAGGCCCCTAATTCACCCCTCCACTTT
d_gene: NA
j_gene: TRBJ1-6
v_gene: TRBV2
abundance: NA

CDR3aa: CASSKQAGVNTGELFF
CDR3nt: TGTGCCAGTAGTAAACAAGCGGGAGTGAACACCGGGGAGCTGTTTTTT
d_gene: TRBD2
j_gene: TRBJ2-2
v_gene: TRBV19
abundance: NA

CDR3aa: CASSLGRGSYGYTF
CDR3nt: TGTGCCAGCAGCTTAGGCAGGGGGTCATACGGCTACACCTTC
d_gene: TRBD1
j_gene: TRBJ1-2
v_gene: TRBV7-2
abundance: few

CDR3aa: CASSLSATNEKLFF
CDR3nt: TGTGCCAGCAGCTTATCCGCAACTAATGAAAAACTGTTTTTT
d_gene: NA
j_gene: TRBJ1-4
v_gene: TRBV7-2
abundance: NA

CDR3aa: CASSASGRTKNIQYF
CDR3nt: TGTGCCAGCAGCGCAAGCGGGAGGACAAAAAACATTCAGTACTTC
d_gene: TRBD2
j_gene: TRBJ2-4
v_gene: TRBV3-1/TRBV3-2
abundance: NA

CDR3aa: CASSFLSSGEYEQYF
CDR3nt: TGTGCCAGCAGTTTCTTGTCTAGCGGGGAATACGAGCAGTACTTC
d_gene: TRBD2
j_gene: TRBJ2-7
v_gene: TRBV28
abundance: NA

CDR3aa: CASSLRTAGGNQPQHF
CDR3nt: TGTGCCAGTAGTCTCCGGACAGCAGGCGGCAATCAGCCCCAGCATTTT
d_gene: NA
j_gene: TRBJ1-5
v_gene: TRBV19
abundance: NA

CDR3aa: CASSLASGGTDTQYF
CDR3nt: TGTGCCAGCAGCTTAGCGTCCGGAGGCACAGATACGCAGTATTTT
d_gene: NA
j_gene: TRBJ2-3
v_gene: TRBV7-2
abundance: NA

CDR3aa: CASSQQGDNTGELFF
CDR3nt: TGCGCCAGCAGCCAACAGGGTGATAACACCGGGGAGCTGTTTTTT
d_gene: NA
j_gene: TRBJ2-2
v_gene: TRBV5-1
abundance: NA

CDR3aa: CASTIAGIMNTEAFF
CDR3nt: TGTGCCAGTACCATAGCGGGAATAATGAACACTGAAGCTTTCTTT
d_gene: NA
j_gene: TRBJ1-1
v_gene: TRBV19
abundance: NA

CDR3aa: CASSPTTGPRAYNSPLHF
CDR3nt: TGTGCCAGCAGTCCAACGACAGGGCCCCGTGCGTATAATTCACCCCTCCACTTT
d_gene: TRBD1
j_gene: TRBJ1-6
v_gene: TRBV6-6
abundance: NA

CDR3aa: CASSYRTGNEKLFF
CDR3nt: TGTGCCAGCAGTTACCGGACAGGGAATGAAAAACTGTTTTTT
d_gene: TRBD1
j_gene: TRBJ1-4
v_gene: TRBV6-5
abundance: few

CDR3aa: CASSREGCTDTQYF
CDR3nt: TGCGCCAGCAGTCGGGAAGGGTGCACAGATACGCAGTATTTT
d_gene: NA
j_gene: TRBJ2-3
v_gene: TRBV5-1
abundance: NA

CDR3aa: CASRPTSGETQYF
CDR3nt: TGTGCCAGCAGGCCTACTAGTGGTGAGACCCAGTACTTC
d_gene: NA
j_gene: TRBJ2-5
v_gene: TRBV27
abundance: NA

CDR3aa: CASHSGQGNYNEQFF
CDR3nt: TGTGCCAGCCATTCAGGACAGGGGAATTACAATGAGCAGTTCTTC
d_gene: TRBD1
j_gene: TRBJ2-1
v_gene: TRBV18
abundance: once

CDR3aa: CASGQGVGYEQYF
CDR3nt: TGTGCCTCGGGACAGGGGGTAGGTTACGAGCAGTACTTC
d_gene: TRBD1
j_gene: TRBJ2-7
v_gene: TRBV3-1/TRBV3-2
abundance: once

CDR3aa: CSASDGLAGEEQYF
CDR3nt: TGCAGTGCTAGTGATGGACTAGCGGGTGAAGAGCAGTACTTC
d_gene: TRBD2
j_gene: TRBJ2-7
v_gene: TRBV20-1
abundance: NA

CDR3aa: CASSPTPTGSSYGYTF
CDR3nt: TGTGCCAGCAGTCCGACACCTACAGGGTCGAGCTATGGCTACACCTTC
d_gene: NA
j_gene: TRBJ1-2
v_gene: TRBV5-6
abundance: NA

CDR3aa: CASSRRENSPLHF
CDR3nt: TGTGCCAGTAGTAGACGGGAGAATTCACCCCTCCACTTT
d_gene: NA
j_gene: TRBJ1-6
v_gene: TRBV19
abundance: NA

CDR3aa: CASSLWSQNQPQHF
CDR3nt: TGTGCCAGCAGCTTATGGAGCCAGAATCAGCCCCAGCATTTT
d_gene: NA
j_gene: TRBJ1-5
v_gene: TRBV11-2
abundance: few

CDR3aa: CASSLAPLAGGETQYF
CDR3nt: TGTGCCAGCAGTTTAGCGCCACTAGCGGGGGGGGAGACCCAGTACTTC
d_gene: TRBD2
j_gene: TRBJ2-5
v_gene: TRBV27
abundance: NA

CDR3aa: CSARGSQANTEAFF
CDR3nt: TGCAGCGCCCGAGGGAGTCAGGCGAACACTGAAGCTTTCTTT
d_gene: NA
j_gene: TRBJ1-1
v_gene: TRBV29-1
abundance: NA

CDR3aa: CASSLARDSPLHF
CDR3nt: TGTGCCAGCAGCTTGGCTCGGGATTCACCCCTCCACTTT
d_gene: NA
j_gene: TRBJ1-6
v_gene: TRBV5-6
abundance: NA

CDR3aa: CASSTGSLNTGELFF
CDR3nt: TGTGCCAGTAGTACAGGATCTCTAAACACCGGGGAGCTGTTTTTT
d_gene: NA
j_gene: TRBJ2-2
v_gene: TRBV19
abundance: NA

CDR3aa: CALGTGHSPLHF
CDR3nt: TGTGCCTTGGGGACAGGGCATTCACCCCTCCACTTT
d_gene: TRBD1
j_gene: TRBJ1-6
v_gene: TRBV30
abundance: NA

CDR3aa: CASSSGRSGDGYTF
CDR3nt: TGTGCCAGCAGCTCCGGCCGATCAGGGGATGGCTACACCTTC
d_gene: NA
j_gene: TRBJ1-2
v_gene: TRBV7-9
abundance: NA

CDR3aa: CASRPDSGRAVGNEQFF
CDR3nt: TGTGCCAGCAGACCCGATAGCGGGAGGGCCGTTGGCAATGAGCAGTTCTTC
d_gene: TRBD2
j_gene: TRBJ2-1
v_gene: TRBV14
abundance: few

CDR3aa: CASSIEAMNTEAFF
CDR3nt: TGTGCCAGTAGTATCGAGGCGATGAACACTGAAGCTTTCTTT
d_gene: NA
j_gene: TRBJ1-1
v_gene: TRBV19
abundance: NA

CDR3aa: CASSPGQLYSGNTIYF
CDR3nt: TGTGCCAGTAGTCCAGGACAGTTATACTCTGGAAACACCATATATTTT
d_gene: NA
j_gene: TRBJ1-3
v_gene: TRBV19
abundance: NA

CDR3aa: CASSLEPLKSYEQYF
CDR3nt: TGTGCCAGCAGCTTAGAGCCACTTAAATCCTACGAGCAGTACTTC
d_gene: NA
j_gene: TRBJ2-7
v_gene: TRBV7-9
abundance: few

CDR3aa: CASRHRGGYSNTGELFF
CDR3nt: TGTGCCAGCCGGCACCGGGGGGGCTATTCGAACACCGGGGAGCTGTTTTTT
d_gene: TRBD2
j_gene: TRBJ2-2
v_gene: TRBV28
abundance: NA

CDR3aa: CASTLRTGRNQPQHF
CDR3nt: TGTGCCAGCACCCTTAGGACAGGCCGGAATCAGCCCCAGCATTTT
d_gene: TRBD1
j_gene: TRBJ1-5
v_gene: TRBV27
abundance: NA